A single sample gave rise to the 24 T cell receptor beta chains below, sequenced in a study of shared clonotypes between healthy human individuals. Only in-frame clones appear in the TCRdb table, and some are missing; sequencing was by immunoSEQ multiplex PCR. Among some 2.4 million clones listed, 93% were seen once. The sequencing sample was made of naive CD4+ T cells from PBMCs. Subset denoted: CD45RA+ positively selected. The receptors were sampled from a man aged 18 to 29 in good health. Some clones in this sample may be carry-over from other donors' samples.

The rearrangement joins TRBV2 to TRBJ2-5; D is possibly TRBD1 or TRBD2 (5 bases each). The CDR3 totals 14 residues. With 6 bases removed from V and 5 bases from J, the gap between germline ends came to 16 bases. Germline CDR1 SNHLY, CDR2 FYNNEI. The CDR3 DNA reads TGTGCCAGCAGCGCCGGGATTTCAGGGGAGACCCAGTACTTC. As protein: CASSAGISGETQYF.

The V gene is TRBV2, the J gene TRBJ2-3; 9 bases match TRBD2. The CDR3 runs to 15 residues. Germline V CDR1 and CDR2: SNHLY, FYNNEI. J was trimmed by 2 bases and V by 4 bases; bases with no gene match: 4. This chain's CDR3 is CASSAGTSFTDTQYF. The CDR3 DNA reads as TGTGCCAGCAGTGCGGGGACTAGCTTCACAGATACGCAGTATTTT.

The rearrangement uses TRBV6-1 and TRBJ2-2; D uncertain. This CDR3 has 16 residues. V was trimmed by 2 bases and J by 0 bases, leaving 10 bases between them. Germline CDR1 is MNHNS and CDR2 is SASEGT. The DNA for the CDR3 is TGTGCCAGCAGTGAACAGATCCGTGCGAACACCGGGGAGCTGTTTTTT. Protein sequence: CASSEQIRANTGELFF.

V gene TRBV28 combines with J gene TRBJ1-2, with TRBD1 as a possible D gene (6 bases). This CDR3 contains 18 residues. With 7 bases removed from V and 7 bases from J, the gap between germline ends came to 31 bases. CDR1 MDHEN and CDR2 SYDVKM come from the germline V gene. The CDR3 nucleotides are TGTGCCAGCAAAGCTCGAATATGGAGGGCCTTTCAAGGGGGTGGCTACACCTTC. This translates into CASKARIWRAFQGGGYTF.

J is TRBJ1-1 and V is TRBV6-5; maybe TRBD1 (5 bases). The V end was cut by 8 bases, the J end by 4 bases, with 17 bases between. Germline CDR1 and CDR2: MNHEY and SVGAGI. The CDR3 covers 14 residues. CDR3 coding DNA: TGTGCCAGCGCCGGGACGGCCCCTGTCACTGAAGCTTTCTTT. Its translation is CASAGTAPVTEAFF.

This clone was detected only once. The chain carries TRBV7-3 and TRBJ2-1; 9 nucleotides agree with TRBD2. V was clipped by 5 bases and J by 7 bases; unmatched bases: 9. Germline V gives CDR1 SGHTA, CDR2 FQGTGA. The CDR3 covers 15 residues. The CDR3 DNA reads TGTGCCAGCAGCCAGAGCGGGAGGTCGGCAAATGAGCAGTTCTTC. It specifies CASSQSGRSANEQFF. The entire variable domain, with the rest obtained from reference TRBV7-3 and TRBJ2-1, is as follows: GAGVSQTPSNKVTEKGKYVELRCDPISGHTALYWYRQSLGQGPEFLIYFQGTGAADDSGLPNDRFFAVRPEGSVSTLKIQRTERGDSAVYLCASSQSGRSANEQFFGPGTRLTVL.

The V call is TRBV7-2, the J call TRBJ2-1, with 8 positions matching TRBD2. This CDR3 spans 14 amino acids. Germline V gives CDR1 SGHTA, CDR2 FQGNSA. Germline trimming cut 4 bases from V and 4 bases from J; bases unmatched to any gene: 3. For the CDR3, the DNA is TGTGCCAGCAGCTCCGGGACTAGATACAATGAGCAGTTCTTC. Translated: CASSSGTRYNEQFF.

The chain joins TRBV7-9 to TRBJ1-3, with no clear D. Germline CDR1 reads SEHNR; CDR2 reads FQNEAQ (reference sequence). The CDR3 runs 14 residues. Trimming took 5 bases from V and 0 from J, leaving 8 bases between them. The CDR3 spells CASSKVPSGNTIYF. The CDR3 DNA reads TGTGCCAGCAGCAAAGTCCCCTCTGGAAACACCATATATTTT. Full variable domain (missing parts from reference TRBV7-9 and TRBJ1-3): DTGVSQNPRHKITKRGQNVTFRCDPISEHNRLYWYRQTLGQGPEFLTYFQNEAQLEKSRLLSDRFSAERPKGSFSTLEIQRTEQGDSAMYLCASSKVPSGNTIYFGEGSWLTVV.

This chain connects TRBV5-1 to TRBJ2-7, with 8 bases matching TRBD2. Germline V gene lookup returns CDR1 SGHRS and CDR2 YFSETQ. CDR3 length: 16 amino acids. Trimming at V came to 3 bases and at J to 2 bases, leaving 10 bases not matched to a gene. The CDR3 DNA reads as TGCGCCAGCAGCTGGACTAGCCCTCGGAGCGCCTACGAGCAGTACTTC. Translation: CASSWTSPRSAYEQYF. Full variable domain (remainder filled in from reference TRBV5-1 and TRBJ2-7): KAGVTQTPRYLIKTRGQQVTLSCSPISGHRSVSWYQQTPGQGLQFLFEYFSETQRNKGNFPGRFSGRQFSNSRSEMNVSTLELGDSALYLCASSWTSPRSAYEQYFGPGTRLTVT.

The CDR3 region is CAWQRGGGRTEAFF. CDR3 sequence (DNA): TGTGCCTGGCAAAGGGGGGGCGGTAGGACTGAAGCTTTCTTT. The genes are TRBV30 and TRBJ1-1; D may be TRBD1 (6 bases). This CDR3 comprises 14 residues. Trimming removed 5 bases from V and 5 bases from J, with 18 bases in between. CDR1 GTSNPN and CDR2 SVGIG come from the germline V gene (reference sequence).

As regards this clone: Other DNA sequences within the sample encode an identical CDR3. The chain recombines TRBV5-4 with TRBJ2-1; the D is unclear. Trimming removed 0 bases at V and 3 bases at J, with 1 base between. The CDR3 sequence is 12 residues long. Germline CDR1 and CDR2: SGHNT and YYREEE (reference sequence). CDR3 sequence: CASSLDYNEQFF. As DNA, the CDR3 is TGTGCCAGCAGCTTGGACTACAATGAGCAGTTCTTC.

The chain combines TRBV6-1 with TRBJ2-3; TRBD1 agrees at 8 bases. The CDR3 consists of 15 residues. V trimming: 10 bases; J trimming: 4 bases; junction bases outside the gene matches: 13. CDR1 is MNHNS and CDR2 is SASEGT in the germline V gene. The CDR3 region is CATRVFQGASDTQYF. The CDR3 coding sequence is TGTGCCACCAGGGTATTCCAGGGGGCCTCAGATACGCAGTATTTT.

The chain carries TRBV14 and TRBJ1-1; a possible D gene is TRBD1 (5 bases). From germline, CDR1 is SGHDN and CDR2 FVKESK. With 5 bases removed from V and 0 bases from J, the gap between germline ends came to 13 bases. The CDR3 contains 15 residues. The CDR3 reads CASSNGGFMNTEAFF. The CDR3 nucleotides read TGTGCCAGCAGCAATGGGGGGTTCATGAACACTGAAGCTTTCTTT.

As to this clone: The sample contains more than one DNA sequence encoding this CDR3. V gene TRBV5-6 combines with J gene TRBJ1-5; D unclear. The CDR3 runs 16 residues. CDR1 SGHDT and CDR2 YYEEEE come from the germline V gene. V was cut by 0 bases and J by 0 bases, with 10 bases left in between. This chain's CDR3 is CASSLGPPSSNQPQHF. CDR3 bases: TGTGCCAGCAGCTTGGGCCCCCCCTCTAGCAATCAGCCCCAGCATTTT.

This chain links TRBV11-2 with TRBJ2-3; weak D call: TRBD1 (5 bases). V was clipped by 2 bases and J by 5 bases, with 11 bases between them. This CDR3 spans 14 amino acids. Per the germline V gene, CDR1 is SGHAT and CDR2 is FQNNGV. The CDR3 reads CASSLKDQGDTQYF. For the CDR3, the DNA is TGTGCCAGCAGCTTAAAAGATCAGGGAGATACGCAGTATTTT.

The chain is built from TRBV5-4 and TRBJ1-4; D is unclear. The ends were cut back, 5 bases at V and 0 bases at J, with 8 bases in the middle. The CDR3 runs to 14 residues. Germline V gene lookup returns CDR1 SGHNT and CDR2 YYREEE (reference sequence). The CDR3 DNA reads TGTGCCAGCAGTGTTGAAGCAACTAATGAAAAACTGTTTTTT. It yields the protein CASSVEATNEKLFF.

The gene calls are TRBV4-2 and TRBJ2-3, with 9 positions matching TRBD2. The V segment lost 0 bases and the J segment 4 bases; nucleotides outside the gene matches: 8. Germline CDR1 is LGHNA and CDR2 is YNFKEQ. The CDR3 has 17 amino acids. The CDR3 DNA follows: TGTGCCAGCAGCCAAGATCCCCCTAGCGGGGTTCCAGATACGCAGTATTTT. Its protein product is CASSQDPPSGVPDTQYF.

The rearrangement links TRBV9 to TRBJ2-3; D not resolved. The length of the CDR3 is 13 residues. Trimming removed 6 bases at V and 4 bases at J, with 12 bases between. Germline V gene lookup returns CDR1 SGDLS and CDR2 YYNGEE. The CDR3 DNA reads TGTGCCAGCACCCCAGCCCCCGCAGATACGCAGTATTTT. The encoded protein is CASTPAPADTQYF. The variable domain in full, with the rest retrieved from reference TRBV9 and TRBJ2-3, is DSGVTQTPKHLITATGQRVTLRCSPRSGDLSVYWYQQSLDQGLQFLIQYYNGEERAKGNILERFSAQQFPDLHSELNLSSLELGDSALYFCASTPAPADTQYFGPGTRLTVL.

The chain combines TRBV10-3 with TRBJ2-7; TRBD1 matches 7 bases. V dropped 6 bases and J dropped 5; count of bases not matched to a gene: 4. The CDR3 loop spans 12 amino acids. Germline V gene data show CDR1 as ENHRY and CDR2 as SYGVKD. CDR3 nucleotides: TGTGCCATCAGCCCTACAGGGGACGAGCAGTACTTC. Its translation is CAISPTGDEQYF.

The V call is TRBV11-2, the J call TRBJ2-6; D gene unclear. Deletions cut 6 bases from V and 4 bases from J, with 10 bases between. The CDR3 runs to 14 residues. Germline V gene data show CDR1 as SGHAT and CDR2 as FQNNGV. In nucleotides, the CDR3 is TGTGCCAGCAGGTCCATTGGGGGGGCCAACGTCCTGACTTTC. The encoded protein is CASRSIGGANVLTF.

The chain is built from TRBV7-9 and TRBJ1-1; TRBD1 agrees at 7 bases. Germline values: CDR1 SEHNR, CDR2 FQNEAQ (reference sequence). With 5 bases clipped from V and 7 bases from J, the junction kept 7 bases outside the gene matches. The CDR3 has 13 residues. Here the CDR3 reads CASSIDRADEAFF. CDR3 DNA: TGTGCCAGCAGCATTGACAGGGCCGATGAAGCTTTCTTT. Full variable domain (rest looked up from reference TRBV7-9 and TRBJ1-1): DTGVSQNPRHKITKRGQNVTFRCDPISEHNRLYWYRQTLGQGPEFLTYFQNEAQLEKSRLLSDRFSAERPKGSFSTLEIQRTEQGDSAMYLCASSIDRADEAFFGQGTRLTVV.

V is TRBV29-1 and J is TRBJ2-3; D perhaps matches TRBD1 (6 bases). CDR3 length: 14 amino acids. The ends were cut back, 5 bases at V and 6 bases at J, with 18 bases in the middle. Looked up from germline, CDR1 is SQVTM and CDR2 is ANQGSEA. CDR3 bases: TGCAGCGTTATACCGGGACAAGCGCGGGATACGCAGTATTTT. As protein: CSVIPGQARDTQYF.

CDR3: CASRTGDWTSSTQYF. CDR3 nucleotide sequence: TGTGCCAGCCGGACGGGGGACTGGACCTCTTCGACCCAGTACTTC. V is TRBV28 and J is TRBJ2-5, with a tentative D call TRBD2 (6 bases). Deletions cut 8 bases from V and 7 bases from J, with 23 bases between. The germline V gene has CDR1 MDHEN and CDR2 SYDVKM. This CDR3 comprises 15 residues.

The chain employs TRBV9 and TRBJ2-3; TRBD2 might be the D (5 bases). The CDR3 has 18 amino acids. The germline V gene encodes CDR1 SGDLS and CDR2 YYNGEE. V lost 4 bases to trimming and J lost 0 bases, with 21 bases between them. CDR3 bases: TGTGCCAGCAGCCCCTTCTGGTCGCGGGCTAAGAGCACAGATACGCAGTATTTT. Its protein is CASSPFWSRAKSTDTQYF.